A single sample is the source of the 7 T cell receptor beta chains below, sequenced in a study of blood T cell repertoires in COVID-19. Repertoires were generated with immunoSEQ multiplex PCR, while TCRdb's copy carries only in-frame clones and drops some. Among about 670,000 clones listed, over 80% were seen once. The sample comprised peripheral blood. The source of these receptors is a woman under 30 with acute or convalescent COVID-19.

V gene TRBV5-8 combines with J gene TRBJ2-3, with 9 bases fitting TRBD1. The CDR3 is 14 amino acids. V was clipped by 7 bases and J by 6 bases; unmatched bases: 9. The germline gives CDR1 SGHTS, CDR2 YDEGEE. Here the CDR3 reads CASLRDRAGDTQYF. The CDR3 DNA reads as TGTGCCAGCCTCCGGGACAGGGCGGGGGATACGCAGTATTTT.

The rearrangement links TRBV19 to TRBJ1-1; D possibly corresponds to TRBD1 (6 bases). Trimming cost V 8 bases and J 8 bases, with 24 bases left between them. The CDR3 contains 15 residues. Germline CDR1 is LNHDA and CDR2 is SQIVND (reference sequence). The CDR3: CASLYGGTPPREAFF. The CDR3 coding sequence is TGTGCCAGTTTATACGGGGGGACACCGCCCCGAGAAGCTTTCTTT.

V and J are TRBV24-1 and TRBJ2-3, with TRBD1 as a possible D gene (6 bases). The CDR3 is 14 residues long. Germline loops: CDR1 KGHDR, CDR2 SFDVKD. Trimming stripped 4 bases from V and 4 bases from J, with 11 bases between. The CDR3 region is CATSDLQGADTQYF. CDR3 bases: TGTGCCACCAGTGACCTACAGGGTGCAGATACGCAGTATTTT.

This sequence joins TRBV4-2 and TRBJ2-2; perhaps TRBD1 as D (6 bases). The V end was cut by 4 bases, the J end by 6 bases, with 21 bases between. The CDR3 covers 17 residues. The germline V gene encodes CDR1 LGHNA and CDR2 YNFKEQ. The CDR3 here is CASSRRVVGGTPGELFF. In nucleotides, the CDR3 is TGTGCCAGCAGCCGGCGGGTAGTAGGGGGAACCCCCGGGGAGCTGTTTTTT.

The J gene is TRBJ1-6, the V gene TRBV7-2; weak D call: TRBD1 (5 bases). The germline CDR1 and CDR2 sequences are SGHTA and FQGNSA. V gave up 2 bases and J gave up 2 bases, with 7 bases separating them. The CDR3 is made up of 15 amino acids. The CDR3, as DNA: TGTGCCAGCAGCTTAAGGGGCGCCTATAATTCACCCCTCCACTTT. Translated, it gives CASSLRGAYNSPLHF.

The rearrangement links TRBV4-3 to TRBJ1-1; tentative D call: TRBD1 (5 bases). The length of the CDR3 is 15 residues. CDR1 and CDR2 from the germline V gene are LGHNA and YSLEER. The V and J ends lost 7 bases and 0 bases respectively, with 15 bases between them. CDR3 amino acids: CASTQTALMNTEAFF. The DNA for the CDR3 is TGCGCCAGCACGCAGACAGCCCTGATGAACACTGAAGCTTTCTTT.

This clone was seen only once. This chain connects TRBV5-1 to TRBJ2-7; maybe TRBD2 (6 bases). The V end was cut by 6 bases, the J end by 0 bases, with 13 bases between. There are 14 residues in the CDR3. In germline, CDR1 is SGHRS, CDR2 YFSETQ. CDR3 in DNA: TGCGCCAGCATCCGGGGGACCCACTCCTACGAGCAGTACTTC. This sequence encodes CASIRGTHSYEQYF.